Reported below is one T cell receptor beta chain. This record belongs to a study of somatic mutations in cytotoxic T cells in rheumatoid arthritis. Generated by immunoSEQ multiplex PCR, the TCRdb table keeps only in-frame clones and is missing some. Of about 14,000 clones in the sample, 75% to 95% were seen once. Material for sequencing was CD4+ T cells sorted from blood. The sequence was obtained from a man aged 70-80 years with rheumatoid arthritis.

Here the CDR3 DNA reads TGCGCCAGCAGCTCAGGGACAGGGGGCTACCAAGAGACCCAGTACTTC. The encoded protein is CASSSGTGGYQETQYF. The V gene is TRBV5-1, the J gene TRBJ2-5; 12 nucleotides match TRBD1. V lost 3 bases and J lost 0; bases outside the gene matches: 3. CDR1 and CDR2 from the germline V gene are SGHRS and YFSETQ. The CDR3 is 16 residues long. The full variable domain, in which reference TRBV5-1 and TRBJ2-5 provide the parts outside the CDR3, is KAGVTQTPRYLIKTRGQQVTLSCSPISGHRSVSWYQQTPGQGLQFLFEYFSETQRNKGNFPGRFSGRQFSNSRSEMNVSTLELGDSALYLCASSSGTGGYQETQYFGPGTRLLVL.